A selection of T cell receptor beta chains follows, all from one sample in a study of metastatic and nonmetastatic thyroid tumors. TCRdb re-called clones via MiXCR from the PCR reads. The data hold over 6,000 clones, with over 25% observed a single time. Material: adjacent normal tissue. These receptors originate from a female donor with papillary thyroid cancer or a benign thyroid nodule (not recorded which). Some clones in this sample may be carry-over from other donors' samples. CDR3s include the opening cysteine and the closing phenylalanine or tryptophan. A D gene is named only where the DNA matches it firmly. Clone size is not always given. Where it is, it says once, few, many or a class for expanded clones.

v_gene	abundance	j_gene	d_gene	CDR3nt	CDR3aa
TRBV12-3/TRBV12-4	NA	TRBJ2-2	NA	TGTGCCAGCACCTTAGGAGGCAACACCGGGGAGCTGTTTTTT	CASTLGGNTGELFF
TRBV7-9	few	TRBJ2-7	NA	TGTGCCAGCAGCTTACGGCAGGGTAGGCCCTACGAGCAGTACTTC	CASSLRQGRPYEQYF
TRBV11-2	NA	TRBJ1-1	TRBD1	TGTGCCAGCAGCTCGACAGGGGTGGGCATGAAGGCGGAAGCTTTCTTT	CASSSTGVGMKAEAFF
TRBV4-2	many	TRBJ2-2	NA	TGTGCCAGCAGCCAAGAGCGGACTGACACCGGGGAGCTGTTTTTT	CASSQERTDTGELFF
TRBV6-2/TRBV6-3	few	TRBJ2-3	TRBD1	TGTGCCAGCACCGTGGACAGGAGCACACATACGCAGTATTTT	CASTVDRSTHTQYF
TRBV5-1	once	TRBJ1-2	NA	TGCGCCAGCAGCCTTGACCGCCGGGACTATGGCTGCACCTTC	CASSLDRRDYGCTF
TRBV30	many	TRBJ1-2	NA	TGTGCCTGGATAGGTGAAGGCTCCCCGTATGGCTACACCTTC	CAWIGEGSPYGYTF
TRBV12-3/TRBV12-4	few	TRBJ2-6	TRBD2	TGTGCCAGCAGTTTCTTGGGGGGGTACGGGGCCAACGTCCTGACTTTC	CASSFLGGYGANVLTF
TRBV30	many	TRBJ1-1	TRBD1	TGTGCCTGGGCAAGGACAGGGAATGACAAAGCTTTCTTT	CAWARTGNDKAFF
TRBV7-3	large	TRBJ2-3	TRBD2	TGTGCCAGCAGCTTAACCCAAATAGCGGGAGGGCCAACAGATACGCAGTATTTT	CASSLTQIAGGPTDTQYF